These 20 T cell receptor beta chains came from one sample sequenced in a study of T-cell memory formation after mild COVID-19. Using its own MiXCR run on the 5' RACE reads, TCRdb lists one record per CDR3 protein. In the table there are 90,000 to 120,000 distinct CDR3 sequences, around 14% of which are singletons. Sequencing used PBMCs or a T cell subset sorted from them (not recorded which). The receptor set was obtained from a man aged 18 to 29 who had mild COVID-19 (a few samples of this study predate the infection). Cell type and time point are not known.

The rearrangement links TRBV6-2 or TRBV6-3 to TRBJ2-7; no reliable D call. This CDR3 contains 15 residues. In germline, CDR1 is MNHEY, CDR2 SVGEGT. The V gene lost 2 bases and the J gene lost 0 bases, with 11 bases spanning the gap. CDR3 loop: CASSYARIGSYEQYV. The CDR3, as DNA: TGTGCCAGCAGTTACGCCCGAATTGGCTCCTACGAGCAGTACGTC.

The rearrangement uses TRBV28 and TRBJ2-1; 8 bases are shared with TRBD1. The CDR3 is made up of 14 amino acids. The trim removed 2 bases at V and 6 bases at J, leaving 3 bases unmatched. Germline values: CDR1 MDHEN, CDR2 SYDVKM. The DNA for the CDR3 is TGTGCCAGCAGTTTACTGACAGGGGTCAATGAGCAGTTCTTC. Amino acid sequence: CASSLLTGVNEQFF.

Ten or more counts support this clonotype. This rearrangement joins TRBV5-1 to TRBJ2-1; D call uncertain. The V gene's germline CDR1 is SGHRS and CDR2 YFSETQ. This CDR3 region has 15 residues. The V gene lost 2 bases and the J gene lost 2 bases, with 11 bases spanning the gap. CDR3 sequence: CASSFGALTYNEQFF. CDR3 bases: TGCGCCAGCAGCTTCGGAGCCTTGACCTACAATGAGCAGTTCTTC.

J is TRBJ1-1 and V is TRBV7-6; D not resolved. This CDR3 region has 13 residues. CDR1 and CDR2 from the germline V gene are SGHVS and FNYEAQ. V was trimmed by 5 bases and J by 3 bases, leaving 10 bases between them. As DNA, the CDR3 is TGTGCCAGCAGCGCCGGGTTGGACACTGAAGCTTTCTTT. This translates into CASSAGLDTEAFF.

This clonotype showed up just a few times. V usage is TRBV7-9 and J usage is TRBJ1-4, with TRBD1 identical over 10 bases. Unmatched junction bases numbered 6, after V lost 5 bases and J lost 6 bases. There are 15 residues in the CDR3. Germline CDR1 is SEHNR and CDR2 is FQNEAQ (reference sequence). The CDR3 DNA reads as TGTGCCAGCAGCATGACAGGGGGCAAGTATGAAAAACTGTTTTTT. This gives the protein CASSMTGGKYEKLFF.

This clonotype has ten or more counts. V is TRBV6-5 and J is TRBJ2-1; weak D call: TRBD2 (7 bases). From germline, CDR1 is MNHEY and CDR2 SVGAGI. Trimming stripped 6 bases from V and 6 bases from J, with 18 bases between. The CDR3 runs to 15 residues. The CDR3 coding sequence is TGTGCCAGCAGGCAAGGGACAAGGGGGGGCAATGAGCAGTTCTTC. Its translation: CASRQGTRGGNEQFF.

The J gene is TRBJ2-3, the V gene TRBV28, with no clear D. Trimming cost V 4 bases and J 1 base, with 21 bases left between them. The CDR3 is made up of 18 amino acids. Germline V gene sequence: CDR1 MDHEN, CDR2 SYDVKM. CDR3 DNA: TGTGCCAGCAGTTCGCGATGGACCACCCGAGATCGCACAGATACGCAGTATTTT. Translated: CASSSRWTTRDRTDTQYF. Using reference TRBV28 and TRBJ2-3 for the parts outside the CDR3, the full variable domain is DVKVTQSSRYLVKRTGEKVFLECVQDMDHENMFWYRQDPGLGLRLIYFSYDVKMKEKGDIPEGYSVSREKKERFSLILESASTNQTSMYLCASSSRWTTRDRTDTQYFGPGTRLTVL.

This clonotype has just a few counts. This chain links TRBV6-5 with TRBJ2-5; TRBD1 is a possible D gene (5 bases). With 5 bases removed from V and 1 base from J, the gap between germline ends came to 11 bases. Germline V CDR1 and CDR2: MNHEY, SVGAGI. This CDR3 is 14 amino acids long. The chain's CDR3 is CASSNDRTQETQYF. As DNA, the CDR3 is TGTGCCAGCAGTAACGACAGAACCCAAGAGACCCAGTACTTC.

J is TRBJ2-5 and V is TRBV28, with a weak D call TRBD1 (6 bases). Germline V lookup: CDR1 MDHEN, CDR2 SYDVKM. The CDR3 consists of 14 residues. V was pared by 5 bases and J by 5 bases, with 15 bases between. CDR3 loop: CASSLQGSWETQYF. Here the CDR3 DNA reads TGTGCCAGCAGTCTACAGGGATCGTGGGAGACCCAGTACTTC.

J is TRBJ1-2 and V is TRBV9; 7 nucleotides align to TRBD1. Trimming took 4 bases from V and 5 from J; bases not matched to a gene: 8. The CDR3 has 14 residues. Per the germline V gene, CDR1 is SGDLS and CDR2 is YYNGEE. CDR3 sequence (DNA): TGTGCCAGCAGCTTTTCACAGGGGCAGTATGGCTACACCTTC. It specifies CASSFSQGQYGYTF.

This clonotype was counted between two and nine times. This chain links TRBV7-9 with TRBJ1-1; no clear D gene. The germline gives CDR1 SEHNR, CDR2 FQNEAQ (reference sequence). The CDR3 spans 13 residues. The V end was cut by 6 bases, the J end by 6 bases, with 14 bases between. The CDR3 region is CASRKSSGSEAFF. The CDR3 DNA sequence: TGTGCCAGCAGAAAAAGCTCGGGTTCTGAAGCTTTCTTT. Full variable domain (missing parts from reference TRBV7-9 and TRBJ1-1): DTGVSQNPRHKITKRGQNVTFRCDPISEHNRLYWYRQTLGQGPEFLTYFQNEAQLEKSRLLSDRFSAERPKGSFSTLEIQRTEQGDSAMYLCASRKSSGSEAFFGQGTRLTVV.

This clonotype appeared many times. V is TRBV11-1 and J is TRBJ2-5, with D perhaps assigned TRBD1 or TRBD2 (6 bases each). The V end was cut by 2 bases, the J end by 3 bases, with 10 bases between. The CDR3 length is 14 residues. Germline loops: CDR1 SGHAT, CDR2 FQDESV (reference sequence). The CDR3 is CASSLSGGEETQYF. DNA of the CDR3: TGTGCCAGCAGCTTATCCGGGGGCGAAGAGACCCAGTACTTC.

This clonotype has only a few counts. The CDR3 loop reads CASSIAEVAKNIQYF. DNA for the CDR3: TGTGCCAGTAGTATTGCGGAGGTTGCCAAAAACATTCAGTACTTC. The genes are TRBV19 and TRBJ2-4, with D possibly matching TRBD2 (5 bases). CDR1 and CDR2 from the germline V gene are LNHDA and SQIVND (reference sequence). V lost 3 bases, J lost 1 base, and 10 bases lay in between. There are 15 residues in the CDR3.

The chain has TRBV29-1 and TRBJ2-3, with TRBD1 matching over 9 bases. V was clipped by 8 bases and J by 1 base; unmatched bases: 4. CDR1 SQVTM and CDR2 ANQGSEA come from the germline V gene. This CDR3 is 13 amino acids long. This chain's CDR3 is CSSRDRGTDTQYF. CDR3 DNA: TGCAGCTCCCGGGACAGGGGCACAGATACGCAGTATTTT.

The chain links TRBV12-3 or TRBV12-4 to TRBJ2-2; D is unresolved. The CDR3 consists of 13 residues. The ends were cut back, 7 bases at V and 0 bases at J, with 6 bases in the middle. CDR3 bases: TGTGCCAGCACTGACTCGAACACCGGGGAGCTGTTTTTT. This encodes CASTDSNTGELFF.

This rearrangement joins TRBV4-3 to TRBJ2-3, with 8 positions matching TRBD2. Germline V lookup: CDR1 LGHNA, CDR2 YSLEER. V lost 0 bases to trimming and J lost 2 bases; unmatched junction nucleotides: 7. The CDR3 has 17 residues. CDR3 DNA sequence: TGCGCCAGCAGCCAAGATATCCGGGGGGGCCCCACAGATACGCAGTATTTT. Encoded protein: CASSQDIRGGPTDTQYF.

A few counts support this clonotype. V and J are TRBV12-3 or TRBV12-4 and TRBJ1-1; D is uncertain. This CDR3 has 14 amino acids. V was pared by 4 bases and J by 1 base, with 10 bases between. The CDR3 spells CASSSGDSNTEAFF. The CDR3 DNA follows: TGTGCCAGCAGTTCTGGAGATTCGAACACTGAAGCTTTCTTT.

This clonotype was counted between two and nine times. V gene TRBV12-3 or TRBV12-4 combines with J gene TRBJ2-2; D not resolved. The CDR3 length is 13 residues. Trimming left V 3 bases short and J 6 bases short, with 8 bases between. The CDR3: CASSLTVAGELFF. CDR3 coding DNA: TGTGCCAGCAGTTTGACGGTGGCCGGGGAGCTGTTTTTT.

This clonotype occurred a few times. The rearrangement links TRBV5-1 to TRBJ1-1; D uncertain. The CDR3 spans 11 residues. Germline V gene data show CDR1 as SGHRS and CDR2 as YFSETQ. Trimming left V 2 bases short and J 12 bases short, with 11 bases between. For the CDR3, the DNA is TGCGCCAGCAGCTTTGAGGAGAGGACTTTCTTT. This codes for CASSFEERTFF.

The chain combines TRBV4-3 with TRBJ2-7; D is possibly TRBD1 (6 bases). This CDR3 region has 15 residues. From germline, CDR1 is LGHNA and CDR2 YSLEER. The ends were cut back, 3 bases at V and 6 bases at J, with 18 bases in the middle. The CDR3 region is CASSQRTGLTSEQYF. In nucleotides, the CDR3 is TGCGCCAGCAGCCAGCGCACAGGGTTGACCAGCGAGCAGTACTTC.